These T cell receptor beta chains were read from a single sample in a study of cytomegalovirus exposure and HLA in healthy donors. Sequencing used immunoSEQ multiplex PCR; TCRdb keeps in-frame clones, though not all of them. The sample includes over 100,000 clones, 85% to 90% seen only once; the top ten take over 1%. Sequencing input: PBMCs. The receptors shown here come from a young woman in good health and CMV-seronegative. The CDR3 runs from the conserved cysteine through the conserved F or W. D genes are given only for firm matches. Expanded clones are given a class, and other clones once, few, many or no size at all.

abundance	v_gene	j_gene	d_gene	CDR3nt	CDR3aa
once	TRBV29-1	TRBJ2-1	TRBD2	TGCAGCGTTGCGACCCTAAGCGGGGGGGCGGTCAATGAGCAGTTCTTC	CSVATLSGGAVNEQFF
-	TRBV7-9	TRBJ1-4	-	TGTGCCAGCAGCTTTTTCGCAGGTCAAGAAAAACTGTTTTTT	CASSFFAGQEKLFF
-	TRBV7-3	TRBJ1-1	TRBD1	TGTGCCAGCAGCTCGTATAACAGGGGCATGAACACTGAAGCTTTCTTT	CASSSYNRGMNTEAFF
-	TRBV6-5	TRBJ1-5	TRBD1	TGTGCCAGCAGCAAAGACAGGGGAGGGAATCAGCCCCAGCATTTT	CASSKDRGGNQPQHF
-	TRBV5-1	TRBJ1-1	-	TGCGCCAGCAGCTTGGTCCCCCCAGGGCAGGACACTGAAGCTTTCTTT	CASSLVPPGQDTEAFF
-	TRBV2	TRBJ2-1	-	TGTGCCAGCAGTGGAGACCGGGGTTACAATGAGCAGTTCTTC	CASSGDRGYNEQFF
-	TRBV10-2	TRBJ2-3	-	TGCGCCAGCTCCCGCTGGACAGGGAGGGCAGATACGCAGTATTTT	CASSRWTGRADTQYF
-	TRBV7-8	TRBJ2-3	-	TGTGCCAGCAGCTTAGAACAGTATAGCACAGATACGCAGTATTTT	CASSLEQYSTDTQYF
-	TRBV6-1	TRBJ1-1	TRBD1	TGTGCCAGCAGCAGAGAGGACAGGGGGTCCACTGAAGCTTTCTTT	CASSREDRGSTEAFF
-	TRBV5-8	TRBJ2-5	-	TGTGCCAGCAGCTTGGTTTTGGCAGGGTTAGTCCAAGAGACCCAGTACTTC	CASSLVLAGLVQETQYF
-	TRBV5-1	TRBJ2-7	TRBD1	TGCGCCAGCAGCCCCCGGGACAGATCCTACGAGCAGTACTTC	CASSPRDRSYEQYF
-	TRBV7-9	TRBJ1-2	-	TGTGCCAGCGGGACATATGGCTACACCTTC	CASGTYGYTF
-	TRBV4-2	TRBJ2-3	TRBD2	TGTGCCAGCGACCACGGCGGGAGCGGGGGCACAGATACGCAGTATTTT	CASDHGGSGGTDTQYF
-	TRBV10-3	TRBJ1-2	-	TGTGCCATCAGTGAGCGTCCCAGCGGTAGGGTAGGCTACACCTTC	CAISERPSGRVGYTF
-	TRBV6-6	TRBJ1-2	TRBD1	TGTGCCAGCAGTTTACAGGGGGCAGGTGGCTACACCTTC	CASSLQGAGGYTF
-	TRBV27	TRBJ1-3	-	TGTGCCAGCAGTTTATACGATCCCAGAACCTCTGGAAACACCATATATTTT	CASSLYDPRTSGNTIYF
-	TRBV5-6	TRBJ1-5	-	TGTGCCAGCAGCCTAGGGGTAACGGATCAGCCCCAGCATTTT	CASSLGVTDQPQHF
-	TRBV6-1	TRBJ2-1	TRBD2	TGTGCCACAAAGCGGGGGGACTACAATGAGCAGTTCTTC	CATKRGDYNEQFF
-	TRBV6-1	TRBJ1-2	TRBD1	TGTGCCAGCAGTGCACAGGGGACTAGCTATGGCTACACCTTC	CASSAQGTSYGYTF
-	TRBV6-4	TRBJ2-1	TRBD2	TGTGCCAAAAAACCAGGACTAGCGGGGTACAATGAGCAGTTCTTC	CAKKPGLAGYNEQFF